This T cell receptor (beta chain) is drawn from a study of blood T cell repertoires in COVID-19. Sequenced by immunoSEQ multiplex PCR; TCRdb stores in-frame clones only, minus some. The profile covers about 180,000 clones, with 80% to 85% appearing a single time and roughly 7.5% taken by the ten largest. Germline V gives CDR1 SQVTM, CDR2 ANQGSEA. Deletions cut 4 bases from V and 0 bases from J, with 6 bases between. This CDR3 contains 13 residues. The sequenced sample consisted of peripheral blood. The chain couples TRBV29-1 to TRBJ2-2, with unresolved D. The sequence was collected from an older woman with COVID-19, enrolled during active disease. CDR3 loop: CSVGRPNTGELFF. The DNA for the CDR3 is TGCAGCGTTGGCAGGCCGAACACCGGGGAGCTGTTTTTT.